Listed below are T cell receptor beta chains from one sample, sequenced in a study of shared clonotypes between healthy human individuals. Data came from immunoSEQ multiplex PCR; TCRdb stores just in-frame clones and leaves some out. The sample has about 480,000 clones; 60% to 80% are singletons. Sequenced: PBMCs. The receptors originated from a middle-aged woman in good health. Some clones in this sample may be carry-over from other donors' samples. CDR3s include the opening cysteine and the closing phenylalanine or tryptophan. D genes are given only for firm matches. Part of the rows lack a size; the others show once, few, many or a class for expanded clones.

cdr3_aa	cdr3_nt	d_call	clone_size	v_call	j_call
CASRTTRAYEQYF	TGTGCCAGCAGAACGACTCGTGCCTACGAGCAGTACTTC	-	-	TRBV11-2	TRBJ2-7
CASSLLAGGVTQYF	TGTGCCAGCAGCTTACTCGCAGGGGGGGTGACCCAGTACTTC	-	few	TRBV7-9	TRBJ2-5
CASSSLQGSGGYTF	TGCGCCAGCAGCAGCCTACAGGGGAGTGGGGGCTACACCTTC	TRBD1	-	TRBV5-1	TRBJ1-2
CASSPWGVYEQYF	TGCGCCAGCAGTCCCTGGGGGGTCTACGAGCAGTACTTC	-	-	TRBV10-2	TRBJ2-7
CASSQDSWGLGDTQYF	TGTGCCAGCAGCCAAGATTCTTGGGGTCTGGGAGATACGCAGTATTTT	-	-	TRBV14	TRBJ2-3
CAWTPGGSAYEQYF	TGTGCCTGGACCCCAGGGGGATCCGCCTACGAGCAGTACTTC	TRBD1	-	TRBV30	TRBJ2-7
CASRGGLAVSYEQYF	TGTGCCAGCAGGGGGGGACTAGCGGTATCCTACGAGCAGTACTTC	TRBD2	-	TRBV28	TRBJ2-7
CASSSLRQGPQETQYF	TGTGCCAGCAGCTCACTCCGACAGGGGCCTCAAGAGACCCAGTACTTC	TRBD1	-	TRBV7-2	TRBJ2-5
CASRLNWGETQYF	TGTGCAAGTCGCTTAAACTGGGGGGAGACCCAGTACTTC	-	once	TRBV12-2	TRBJ2-5
CASSDSNLGEQFF	TGTGCCAGCAGTGACTCGAATTTAGGTGAGCAGTTCTTC	-	-	TRBV6-4	TRBJ2-1
CASSSGTSGEYNEQFF	TGTGCCAGCAGCTCAGGGACTAGCGGGGAGTACAATGAGCAGTTCTTC	TRBD2	-	TRBV7-8	TRBJ2-1
CASRKQGSSNQPQHF	TGTGCCAGCAGAAAACAGGGCTCGAGCAATCAGCCCCAGCATTTT	-	few	TRBV6-1	TRBJ1-5
CASSPGLYGYTF	TGTGCCAGCTCACCAGGGCTGTATGGCTACACCTTC	-	-	TRBV18	TRBJ1-2
CASTPPGEDTQYF	TGTGCCAGCACCCCGCCAGGGGAAGATACGCAGTATTTT	-	-	TRBV6-5	TRBJ2-3
CASTASTDTQYF	TGTGCCTCCACGGCTAGCACAGATACGCAGTATTTT	-	-	TRBV30	TRBJ2-3
CASSPVGIGTEAFF	TGTGCCAGCAGCCCCGTTGGGATCGGGACTGAAGCTTTCTTT	-	few	TRBV7-8	TRBJ1-1
CATNGQGVMGDTQYF	TGTGCCACCAACGGACAGGGGGTGATGGGAGATACGCAGTATTTT	TRBD1	once	TRBV10-3	TRBJ2-3
CASSPWVAGDNEQFF	TGTGCCAGCTCACCATGGGTAGCGGGAGATAATGAGCAGTTCTTC	TRBD2	-	TRBV18	TRBJ2-1
CASSLVVQRPTDTQYF	TGTGCCAGCAGCTTAGTGGTCCAGCGCCCCACAGATACGCAGTATTTT	-	-	TRBV7-2	TRBJ2-3
CASSPGVSSGYNEQFF	TGTGCCAGCTCACCAGGGGTATCTAGCGGTTACAATGAGCAGTTCTTC	TRBD2	-	TRBV18	TRBJ2-1
CASSSRTETLNEKLFF	TGTGCCAGCAGCAGCCGGACGGAGACATTGAATGAAAAACTGTTTTTT	-	few	TRBV5-6	TRBJ1-4
CASSLTGQGAQETQYF	TGCGCCAGCAGCTTGACCGGACAGGGGGCCCAAGAGACCCAGTACTTC	TRBD1	-	TRBV5-1	TRBJ2-5
CASSTTSGSSDTQYF	TGTGCCAGTAGCACGACTAGCGGGAGTTCAGATACGCAGTATTTT	TRBD2	-	TRBV19	TRBJ2-3
CASSRSGRGYEQYF	TGTGCCAGCAGCCGAAGCGGGAGGGGATACGAGCAGTACTTC	TRBD2	-	TRBV27	TRBJ2-7
CASSFGRGYYEQYF	TGTGCCAGCAGTTTTGGCAGGGGATACTACGAGCAGTACTTC	-	-	TRBV27	TRBJ2-7
CASSEGARKTQYF	TGTGCCAGCAGTGAAGGGGCCCGGAAGACCCAGTACTTC	-	-	TRBV6-1	TRBJ2-5
CSARYKSEQYF	TGCAGTGCTAGATACAAGAGCGAGCAGTACTTC	-	-	TRBV20-1	TRBJ2-7
CASSPGQGTEAFF	TGTGCCAGCTCACCGGGACAGGGTACTGAAGCTTTCTTT	TRBD1	-	TRBV18	TRBJ1-1
CASSPGAWGNQPQHF	TGTGCCAGCTCACCGGGGGCGTGGGGCAATCAGCCCCAGCATTTT	-	-	TRBV18	TRBJ1-5
CASSLQVDSGEQYF	TGTGCCAGCAGCTTACAGGTAGACTCGGGGGAGCAGTACTTC	-	-	TRBV7-9	TRBJ2-7
CASSLTTYQYF	TGTGCCAGCAGTTTAACAACTTACCAGTACTTC	-	-	TRBV28	TRBJ2-5
CASSEFGQGPTGELFF	TGTGCCAGCAGTGAATTTGGACAGGGCCCCACCGGGGAGCTGTTTTTT	TRBD1	few	TRBV25-1	TRBJ2-2
CASSVGQGARREQYF	TGTGCCAGCAGCGTAGGACAGGGGGCGCGCCGGGAGCAGTACTTC	TRBD1	few	TRBV9	TRBJ2-7
CASSPDRGIYGYTF	TGTGCCAGCAGTCCGGACAGGGGGATATATGGCTACACCTTC	TRBD1	-	TRBV9	TRBJ1-2
CASNTAGTSVETQYF	TGTGCCAGCAACACGGCGGGGACATCAGTAGAGACCCAGTACTTC	-	-	TRBV7-2	TRBJ2-5
CASSLSPANEQFF	TGTGCCAGCAGCTTATCACCGGCCAATGAGCAGTTCTTC	-	-	TRBV7-3	TRBJ2-1
CASLGTSGSERSYEQYF	TGTGCCAGCCTCGGGACTAGCGGGAGTGAGCGGAGCTACGAGCAGTACTTC	TRBD2	-	TRBV2	TRBJ2-7
CASSDSNQPQHF	TGTGCCAGCAGTGATAGCAATCAGCCCCAGCATTTT	-	few	TRBV25-1	TRBJ1-5
CASSSSPGQETQYF	TGCGCCAGCAGCTCCTCACCGGGGCAAGAGACCCAGTACTTC	-	few	TRBV5-1	TRBJ2-5
CASSPGLGNIYEQYF	TGTGCCAGCTCACCCGGCCTAGGGAACATCTACGAGCAGTACTTC	-	-	TRBV18	TRBJ2-7
CATSRDRGYNEQFF	TGTGCCACCAGCAGAGATCGCGGTTACAATGAGCAGTTCTTC	-	-	TRBV15	TRBJ2-1
CASSKESTDTQYF	TGTGCCAGCAGCAAGGAAAGCACAGATACGCAGTATTTT	-	-	TRBV7-7	TRBJ2-3
CASNSWGENTGELFF	TGTGCCAGCAATAGTTGGGGGGAAAACACCGGGGAGCTGTTTTTT	-	-	TRBV2	TRBJ2-2
CAWGKGIDNGKLFF	TGTGCCTGGGGCAAGGGGATAGACAATGGAAAACTGTTTTTT	-	-	TRBV30	TRBJ1-4
CASSGGTGLYEQYF	TGTGCCAGCAGCGGAGGGACAGGGCTTTACGAGCAGTACTTC	TRBD1	many	TRBV7-9	TRBJ2-7
CASSYSAIYYEQYF	TGTGCCAGCAGTTACTCAGCGATCTACTACGAGCAGTACTTC	-	-	TRBV6-5	TRBJ2-7